This T cell receptor beta chain was documented in a study of T cells in Graves' hyperthyroidism and ophthalmopathy (dated 2019 in TCRdb). Turning to the overall study: Peripheral blood was collected at initial diagnosis, before any treatment. In addition, the study compared T-cell repertoires in thyroid tissue and in blood from roughly six Graves' hyperthyroidism patients. Whether ophthalmopathy could be predicted prospectively was tested in an independent validation cohort made up of 18 to 20 hyperthyroidism patients plus 17 patients who later progressed to ophthalmopathy. The paper describes TCR Vbeta CDR3 sequencing of about 140 peripheral blood samples, made up of about 40 ophthalmopathy patients, around 73 hyperthyroidism patients and roughly 17 progressor patients. After blood sampling, hyperthyroidism patients were treated with methimazole at a starting dose of 30 mg daily, and ophthalmopathy patients were treated with high-dose intravenous methylprednisolone. For training and testing, the 80 to 100 patients in the discovery cohort were randomly divided in a 7:3 ratio. To identify distinguishing TCR V-J signatures, a discovery cohort of 100 or so patients was used, comprising fewer than 45 with Graves' ophthalmopathy and roughly 60 with stable Graves' hyperthyroidism.

Results and caveats for the whole study, not just this receptor: Most expanded thyroid clonotypes (frequency above 0.001) were also detected in blood, a finding suggesting that blood repertoires may reflect thyroid immune responses. No statistical method was used to set the sample size in advance, and investigators knew the group allocation. Ophthalmopathy was separated from stable hyperthyroidism by a 13 V-J signature model, with approximately 86% sensitivity and about 81% specificity obtained in cross-validation and 80%/75% obtained in testing. In validation, the model predicted progression to ophthalmopathy a median of about 6 months before onset, with 65% to 71% sensitivity and about 75% specificity.

On this clonotype: Its antigen is unknown. No per-base quality is available; no much larger clone lies one base away.

TCR beta CDR3 regions were amplified from RNA transcripts. For the first round of RT-PCR on the TCR CDR3, the HTBI primer set was used together with the Qiagen OneStep RT-PCR kit. Libraries were constructed in a second round of multiplex PCR, after which size selection and purification were performed. The libraries were sequenced on an Illumina HiSeq2000 using paired-end 100 bp reads. As for the authors' bioinformatics: Raw data were processed with SOAPnuke, discarding reads with adapters, uncalled bases, mean Phred below 15, or no exact constant-primer or identifier match. COPE v1.2.5 was used to merge high-quality paired reads, and clonotypes were defined as unique nucleotide sequences. MiTCR v1.1 was used to align the clonotypes against IMGT TRBV, TRBD and TRBJ reference segments. Only V-J combinations with frequency above 0.0001, covering 98% to 99.2% of repertoires, were analysed. A TCS score was defined as the ratio of F50 (clonal expansion) to E x V (chaos), with BLOSUM62-based TCRdist applied between CDR3 peptides within each V-J. Welch's t-statistics and random forest reduced around 510 V-J features to under 15, which were used in a naive Bayes classifier (R e1071). TCRdb reran the public reads through fastp at Q25 and MiXCR, keeping productive beta chains. All rows with the same CDR3 protein become a single entry with the most common DNA and genes. The V and J calls were determined by TCRdb, not by the authors. Present in this sample are about 640,000 distinct CDR3 sequences, less than 25% of which were seen just once. More than 30% of the sample comes from the top ten.

The CDR3, from cysteine to phenylalanine, totals 16 residues. CDR3 DNA is the only sequence kept; it has 48 bases, read in frame from the first base. According to the germline V gene, CDR1 reads SGDLS and CDR2 reads YYNGEE. V ends up 4 bases short and J 6 bases short, with an unmatched junction base count of 7. Ophthalmopathy patients had moderately to severely active disease, with a Clinical Activity Score of 3 or more, a NOSPECS grade of 4 or more, and a disease duration of less than 3 months. The study excluded patients with uncontrolled infections, other autoimmune diseases, pregnancy or lactation. Diagnoses were established on the basis of clinical symptoms, serum thyroxine and TRAb, thyroid ultrasound, and orbital computed tomography. PBMCs were separated from roughly 10 ml of fresh peripheral blood using Ficoll-Paque density gradient centrifugation. Trizol reagent was used to extract total RNA, and RNA quality was then checked on an Agilent 2100 Bioanalyzer.

This sequence uses TRBV9 and TRBJ2-3; TRBD2 agrees with 14 junctional bases. Material: blood. This sequence was found in a man aged 25-40 years with Graves' ophthalmopathy. The CDR3 amino acid sequence is: CASSPRGLAGVDTQYF. The bases are TGTGCCAGCAGCCCCCGGGGACTAGCGGGAGTGGATACGCAGTATTTT.